Below are 10 T cell receptor beta chains sequenced from a single sample in a study of cytomegalovirus exposure and HLA in healthy donors. The PCR used 60 Vbeta and 13 Jbeta primers. TCRdb keeps only in-frame clones here, not all; method: immunoSEQ multiplex PCR. The repertoire includes about 43,000 clones, about 80% of them detected once, and more than 1.3% sits in the top ten. Sequenced input: PBMCs. The receptor set was obtained from a man aged 25 to 40 in good health and CMV-seronegative.

This clone was counted a single time. The CDR3 DNA reads as TGTGCCAGCAGCTCCCCCCCGAGGAGCGAGCAGTTCTTC. Protein: CASSSPPRSEQFF. The chain recombines TRBV7-2 with TRBJ2-1; D not resolved. Between the trimmed V and J ends, which lost 4 bases and 10 bases, there was a span of 14 bases. This CDR3 has 13 amino acids. Germline-derived CDR1 and CDR2 are SGHTA and FQGNSA.

The chain links TRBV28 to TRBJ1-1, with unresolved D. The CDR3 sequence is 14 residues long. The germline gives CDR1 MDHEN, CDR2 SYDVKM. V was trimmed by 1 base and J by 4 bases, leaving 10 bases between them. CDR3 region: CASSLSLGTTEAFF. The CDR3 DNA sequence: TGTGCCAGCAGTTTATCCCTAGGCACCACTGAAGCTTTCTTT.

The DNA of the CDR3 is TGCGCCAGCAACCTTATAGAAGCCCAAACCGGGGAGCTGTTTTTT. Protein sequence: CASNLIEAQTGELFF. This chain joins TRBV5-1 and TRBJ2-2, with D hard to call. Between the trimmed V and J ends, which lost 6 bases and 5 bases, there was a span of 17 bases. This CDR3 has 15 residues. Germline loops: CDR1 SGHRS, CDR2 YFSETQ.

The chain employs TRBV7-9 and TRBJ2-1, with TRBD2 identical over 7 bases. This CDR3 is 16 amino acids long. Trimming cost V 4 bases and J 4 bases; bases outside gene matches: 10. Per the germline V gene, CDR1 is SEHNR and CDR2 is FQNEAQ (reference sequence). The CDR3 loop reads CASSSTYASGYNEQFF. The CDR3 DNA follows: TGTGCCAGCAGCTCGACCTATGCTAGCGGATACAATGAGCAGTTCTTC.

The genes are TRBV5-1 and TRBJ2-5; D is perhaps TRBD1 (6 bases). Trimming pared 3 bases from V and 1 base from J, leaving 10 bases between. The germline CDR1 and CDR2 sequences are SGHRS and YFSETQ. The CDR3 consists of 14 residues. CDR3 DNA sequence: TGCGCCAGCAGCTCAGGACAGAGCCAAGAGACCCAGTACTTC. Protein product: CASSSGQSQETQYF.

The chain carries TRBV18 and TRBJ2-5, with 10 nucleotides matching TRBD1. The V gene's germline CDR1 is KGHSH and CDR2 LQKENI. CDR3 length: 14 amino acids. Trimming cost V 2 bases and J 5 bases; bases outside gene matches: 2. The CDR3 sequence: CASSPGTGVETQYF. Written as DNA, the CDR3 is TGTGCCAGCTCACCAGGGACAGGGGTTGAGACCCAGTACTTC. The whole variable domain, filled in from reference TRBV18 and TRBJ2-5, reads NAGVMQNPRHLVRRRGQEARLRCSPMKGHSHVYWYRQLPEEGLKFMVYLQKENIIDESGMPKERFSAEFPKEGPSILRIQQVVRGDSAAYFCASSPGTGVETQYFGPGTRLLVL.

The genes are TRBV11-2 and TRBJ2-2, with TRBD2 identical over 8 bases. Per germline, CDR1 SGHAT and CDR2 FQNNGV. This CDR3 spans 16 amino acids. Unmatched junction bases numbered 5, after V lost 4 bases and J lost 1 base. This chain's CDR3 is CASSSSGGVNTGELFF. The CDR3 nucleotides read TGTGCCAGCAGCTCCTCGGGGGGGGTGAACACCGGGGAGCTGTTTTTT.

This clone was seen more than once but under ten times. The chain employs TRBV5-1 and TRBJ2-5, with 13 bases matching TRBD2. Gene TRBJ2-7 matches the end of the DNA better, so the J call may be wrong. Looked up from germline, CDR1 is SGHRS and CDR2 is YFSETQ. The CDR3 spans 16 residues. CDR3 sequence reads: CASSSGTSGTTYEQYF. CDR3 in DNA: TGCGCCAGCAGCTCAGGGACTAGCGGGACTACCTACGAGCAGTACTTC.

This chain uses TRBV15 with TRBJ2-1; D gene ambiguous. The germline CDR1 and CDR2 sequences are LNHNV and YYDKDF (reference sequence). Deletions cut 0 bases from V and 8 bases from J, with 8 bases between. The CDR3 contains 13 residues. The CDR3 sequence is CATSRDSSYEQFF. The CDR3 DNA follows: TGTGCCACCAGCAGAGATAGTAGCTATGAGCAGTTCTTC. The entire variable domain, with the rest obtained from reference TRBV15 and TRBJ2-1, is as follows: DAMVIQNPRYQVTQFGKPVTLSCSQTLNHNVMYWYQQKSSQAPKLLFHYYDKDFNNEADTPDNFQSRRPNTSFCFLDIRSPGLGDTAMYLCATSRDSSYEQFFGPGTRLTVL.

The chain combines TRBV2 with TRBJ2-5; 8 nucleotides line up with TRBD2. With V trimmed by 8 bases and J by 5 bases, 7 bases remained unmatched. This CDR3 spans 13 amino acids. Germline-derived CDR1 and CDR2 are SNHLY and FYNNEI. DNA of the CDR3: TGTGCCAGCGGAGGACTAGCTCGGGAGACCCAGTACTTC. It codes for CASGGLARETQYF.